The clone carrying this T cell receptor beta chain appeared many times. This entry comes from a study of metastatic and nonmetastatic thyroid tumors. Nobody among the patients had been given any treatment before thyroid surgery. In the source study's methods: Using the CDR3 differences seen across clinicopathological groups, the authors built a distant-metastasis classifier for papillary thyroid cancer, which was meant to discriminate distant-metastatic patients. TCRdb re-clonotyped the PCR reads via MiXCR. These V and J calls rely on TCRdb rather than the paper's analysis. The sample contains around 44,000 clones, approximately 28% of which appear only once. This CDR3 region has 15 residues. The germline CDR1 and CDR2 sequences are MRHNA and SNTAGT. J was trimmed by 6 bases and V by 4 bases; bases with no gene match: 1.

The rearrangement joins TRBV6-4 to TRBJ2-1, with TRBD2 matching over 15 bases. The sequenced material came from blood. This sequence originates from a male donor with papillary thyroid cancer or a benign thyroid nodule (not recorded which). Some clones in this sample may be carry-over from other donors' samples. In DNA, the CDR3 is TGTGCCAGCAGTGGGACTAGCGGGGGGGCCAATGAGCAGTTCTTC. This encodes CASSGTSGGANEQFF.